These 20 T cell receptor beta chains were sequenced from one sample in a study of CXCR3-negative and CXCR3-positive naive CD8 T cells. Antigens for these TCRs are unknown. Each TRB cDNA library was prepared by 5' RACE (with UMI labels). TCRdb derives one entry per CDR3 protein from the 5' RACE reads, leaving out DNA. The specimen's table records approximately 89,000 distinct CDR3 sequences. General study findings and limits: CXCR3-positive naive cells had TRB CDR3s that were more hydrophobic than CXCR3-negative naive cells had.

The sequencing sample was made of naive CXCR3+ CD8+ T cells from blood. As to subset: CD45RO-CCR7+CD27+CD95- naive CD8+ T cells expressing CXCR3 (TNR3+). These receptors all come from a human donor in good health. Some clones in this sample may be carry-over from other donors' samples.

The chain employs TRBV5-5 and TRBJ2-7; TCRdb selects TRBD2, and the lack of DNA leaves this call unchecked. CDR3 length equals 14 residues. From germline, CDR1 is SGHKS and CDR2 YYEKEE (reference sequence). CDR3 loop: CASSPGPYQYEQYF.

The chain carries TRBV28 and TRBJ1-3. This CDR3 has 13 residues. In germline, CDR1 is MDHEN, CDR2 SYDVKM. The CDR3 loop reads CASSFPSGNTIYF. The variable domain in full, completed from reference TRBV28 and TRBJ1-3, reads DVKVTQSSRYLVKRTGEKVFLECVQDMDHENMFWYRQDPGLGLRLIYFSYDVKMKEKGDIPEGYSVSREKKERFSLILESASTNQTSMYLCASSFPSGNTIYFGEGSWLTVV.

This chain links TRBV21-1 with TRBJ2-1; TCRdb indicates TRBD1, and absent DNA this call remains unverified. TRBV21-1 is a listed pseudogene. CDR3 length: 15 amino acids. This CDR3 reads CASSRARGQYNEQFF.

CDR3 residues: CASSLGLANEQFF. The chain employs TRBV7-2 and TRBJ2-1; the D call from TCRdb, TRBD2, cannot be confirmed without DNA. This CDR3 has 13 amino acids. Per the germline V gene, CDR1 is SGHTA and CDR2 is FQGNSA.

The gene calls are TRBV13 and TRBJ1-6. The CDR3 loop spans 12 amino acids. Per the germline V gene, CDR1 is PRHDT and CDR2 is FYEKMQ (reference sequence). CDR3 sequence reads: CASSLGNSPLHF.

The CDR3 spells CATSGGTMENYGYTF. The V gene is TRBV15, the J gene TRBJ1-2; TCRdb names TRBD1, which stays unverified in the absence of DNA. The CDR3 is made up of 15 amino acids. Germline CDR1 reads LNHNV; CDR2 reads YYDKDF (reference sequence).

J is TRBJ1-5 and V is TRBV28; there is no DNA to check the TCRdb D call of TRBD1. Per the germline V gene, CDR1 is MDHEN and CDR2 is SYDVKM. The length of the CDR3 is 15 residues. The CDR3 sequence is CASSLAGASNQPQHF.

The chain recombines TRBV20-1 with TRBJ2-7; as DNA is missing, the TRBD1 call by TCRdb cannot be tested. Germline V gene data show CDR1 as DFQATT and CDR2 as SNEGSKA (reference sequence). The CDR3 totals 12 residues. CDR3 sequence: CSARFEGYEQYF.

This chain uses TRBV14 with TRBJ2-5; the D call of TRBD2 rests on TCRdb alone, since no DNA is present to check it. CDR1 is SGHDN, CDR2 FVKESK, per germline. This CDR3 spans 15 amino acids. CDR3 residues: CASSPSRLAQETQYF.

The chain couples TRBV5-4 to TRBJ1-6. The CDR3 has 14 amino acids. Germline V CDR1 and CDR2: SGHNT, YYREEE (reference sequence). This CDR3 is CASSEDLSNSPLHF.

V is TRBV4-2 and J is TRBJ2-2; TCRdb returns TRBD2, unconfirmable since there is no DNA. This CDR3 spans 14 amino acids. Germline loops: CDR1 LGHNA, CDR2 YNFKEQ. The CDR3 sequence is CASSQSEEVGELVF.

The chain links TRBV28 to TRBJ2-7. This CDR3 has 13 residues. Germline values: CDR1 MDHEN, CDR2 SYDVKM. This CDR3 reads CASSLTVPYEQYF.

V and J are TRBV7-9 and TRBJ2-3; TCRdb selects TRBD1, and the lack of DNA leaves this call unchecked. The germline gives CDR1 SEHNR, CDR2 FQNEAQ (reference sequence). This CDR3 spans 19 amino acids. The CDR3 protein is CASSPRLLGTGGGGDTQYF.

The chain has TRBV5-1 and TRBJ2-7; without DNA, the TCRdb call of TRBD1 cannot be checked. This CDR3 is 16 amino acids long. CDR1 is SGHRS, CDR2 YFSETQ, per germline. CDR3 sequence: CASSSPVVGGSYEQYF.

The CDR3: CASSERGGTDTQYF. V gene TRBV6-4 combines with J gene TRBJ2-3; no DNA is available, so the TRBD2 call from TCRdb remains unchecked. Germline lookup yields CDR1 MRHNA and CDR2 SNTAGT. The CDR3 has 14 amino acids.

V gene TRBV12-3 or TRBV12-4 combines with J gene TRBJ2-2; TCRdb outputs TRBD2, but without DNA this stays unchecked. This CDR3 has 15 residues. CDR3 sequence: CACRGLAGNTGELFF.

The rearrangement links TRBV5-6 to TRBJ2-7; absent DNA, TCRdb's TRBD2 call cannot be checked. CDR1 is SGHDT, CDR2 YYEEEE, per germline. CDR3 length equals 14 residues. The chain's CDR3 is CASSETGRADEQYF.

This rearrangement joins TRBV12-3 or TRBV12-4 to TRBJ2-7. CDR3 length: 13 residues. The CDR3 reads CASGGGESYEQYF.

The rearrangement joins TRBV5-6 to TRBJ2-5; the TCRdb D gene call, TRBD2, has no DNA to confirm it. Germline loops: CDR1 SGHDT, CDR2 YYEEEE. CDR3 length equals 16 residues. The CDR3 here is CASSLLAGGPAETQYF.

The V gene is TRBV28, the J gene TRBJ2-7; TCRdb indicates TRBD1, and absent DNA this call remains unverified. The CDR3 has 17 residues. CDR1 MDHEN and CDR2 SYDVKM come from the germline V gene. The CDR3 is CASSQTDRVLGGGEQYF.